Here is one T cell receptor beta chain with its context. The antigen is not known. Vbeta (60) and Jbeta (13) primers were used in the PCR. The data were produced by immunoSEQ multiplex PCR, yet TCRdb's version contains in-frame clones alone and is incomplete. The sample carries about 130,000 clones, approximately 69% recorded once. This sample was included in a study of cytomegalovirus exposure and HLA in healthy donors. Broader study findings: Sequences of the TCR beta chain were said to predict the HLA-A and HLA-B alleles of most subjects accurately. In a later analysis, 17,000 or so TCR beta sequences were associated with HLA alleles at 0.05 false discovery rate. Most TCRs appeared rarely, but some public TCRs recurred in many donors. In a later analysis, a genetic analysis reported fewer productive-TCR N-insertions in an Asian-associated ancestry cluster than the cohort average.

The CDR3 consists of 15 residues. Looked up from germline, CDR1 is SGHAT and CDR2 is FQDESV (reference sequence). The V and J ends lost 2 bases and 5 bases, in that order; junction bases with no gene match: 6. Material for sequencing was PBMCs. The J gene is TRBJ2-1, the V gene TRBV11-1; 7 bases line up with TRBD1. This TCR was sampled from a man aged 35 to 55 in good health and CMV-seropositive. CDR3 DNA: TGTGCCAGCAGCTTACGTTCGGGACAGCACAATGAGCAGTTCTTC. Encoded protein: CASSLRSGQHNEQFF.